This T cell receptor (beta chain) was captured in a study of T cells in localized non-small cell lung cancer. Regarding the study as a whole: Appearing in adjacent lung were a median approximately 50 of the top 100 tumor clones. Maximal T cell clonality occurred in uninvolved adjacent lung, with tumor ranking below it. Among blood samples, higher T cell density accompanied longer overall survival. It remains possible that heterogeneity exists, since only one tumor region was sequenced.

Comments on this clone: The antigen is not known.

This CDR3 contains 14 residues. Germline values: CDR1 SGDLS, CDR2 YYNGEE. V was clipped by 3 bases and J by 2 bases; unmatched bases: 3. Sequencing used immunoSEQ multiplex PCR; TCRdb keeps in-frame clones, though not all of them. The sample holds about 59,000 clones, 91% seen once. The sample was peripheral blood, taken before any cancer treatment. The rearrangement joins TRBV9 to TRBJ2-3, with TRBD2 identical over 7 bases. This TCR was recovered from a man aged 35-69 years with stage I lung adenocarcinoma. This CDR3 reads CASSASGNTDTQYF. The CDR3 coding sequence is TGTGCCAGCAGCGCCAGCGGGAACACAGATACGCAGTATTTT. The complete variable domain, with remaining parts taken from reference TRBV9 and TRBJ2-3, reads DSGVTQTPKHLITATGQRVTLRCSPRSGDLSVYWYQQSLDQGLQFLIQYYNGEERAKGNILERFSAQQFPDLHSELNLSSLELGDSALYFCASSASGNTDTQYFGPGTRLTVL.